Below, one T cell receptor beta chain is given with its context. Its antigen is not known. Different DNA sequences within this sample yield the same CDR3. The method was immunoSEQ multiplex PCR; TCRdb's version includes in-frame clones alone and lacks a portion of them. The table shows about 68,000 clones, with around 73% occurring only once. PCR or immunohistochemistry showed mismatch repair deficiency in every enrolled patient. The CDR3 has 10 amino acids. Germline CDR1 reads SNHLY; CDR2 reads FYNNEI. The V gene lost 6 bases and the J gene lost 5 bases, with 4 bases spanning the gap. The record originates from a study of PD-1 blockade in mismatch repair-deficient tumors. Background on the study: Patients had 11 to 13 mismatch repair-deficient cancer types and were previously treated and progressing. Overall study results and limits: Tumor-resident clones, often undetectable pretreatment in blood, expanded then contracted after pembrolizumab.

The material was peripheral blood, obtained 2 weeks after starting pembrolizumab. This clonotype was obtained from an adult with mismatch repair-deficient cancer. The V gene is TRBV2, the J gene TRBJ1-1; no reliable D call. CDR3 nucleotide sequence: TGTGCCAGCAGGGGAACTGAAGCTTTCTTT. It is translated as CASRGTEAFF.